The clone carrying this TCR beta chain was seen repeatedly, ten times or more. Antigen unknown. This sample is drawn from a study of neurological immune-mediated disorders. The CDR3 contains 16 residues. Germline CDR1 and CDR2: SGHDN and FVKESK. V was cut by 0 bases and J by 3 bases, with 14 bases left in between. Time point given: longitudinal time-point 3. The group of healthy controls was made up of people who were blood bank volunteers in Maryland, USA. Where libraries were unsorted, they were derived from 2 million PBMCs stored at -80 degrees C. General study results and limits: Levels of TCR clonal expansion peaked in HTLV-1-associated myelopathy and reached their lowest in multiple sclerosis, under those of healthy controls.

Sequencing runs each yielded over 170 million TCR-beta sequences from 15-18 subjects. Each CDR3 protein is one row after TCRdb ran MiXCR on the 5' RACE reads. The sample lists 43,000 or so distinct CDR3 sequences; roughly 12% were seen once. This receptor was identified in a man between 25 and 39 years old in good health. The sequenced material came from PBMCs. V usage is TRBV14 and J usage is TRBJ1-2; D is unresolved. The CDR3 loop is CASSQDPPGFYYGYTF. CDR3 bases: TGTGCCAGCAGCCAAGATCCCCCCGGATTCTACTATGGCTACACCTTC.